The 13 T cell receptor beta chains listed next were all sequenced from one sample in a study of CD4+ T cells in melanoma. Profiled with immunoSEQ multiplex PCR; TCRdb holds only in-frame clones, not every one. The sample carries about 140,000 clones, 80% to 95% recorded once. Every receptor here comes from a human donor with melanoma.

The rearrangement uses TRBV5-1 and TRBJ2-1; TRBD1 matches at 11 bases. Germline assignment: CDR1 SGHRS and CDR2 YFSETQ. This CDR3 region has 15 residues. V was pared by 1 base and J by 7 bases, with 4 bases of the junction left unmatched. Written as DNA, the CDR3 is TGCGCCAGCAGCTTGTTAGGACAGGGGGCTAATGAGCAGTTCTTC. Its translation is CASSLLGQGANEQFF.

This sequence joins TRBV30 and TRBJ1-5; D gene ambiguous. V was pared by 1 base and J by 1 base, with 14 bases between. This CDR3 has 16 residues. Germline CDR1 and CDR2: GTSNPN and SVGIG (reference sequence). The CDR3 DNA reads TGTGCCTGGAGTGCTTTCGTTTCGGGGAGCAATCAGCCCCAGCATTTT. Its translation is CAWSAFVSGSNQPQHF.

CDR3 sequence: CASSLRQGYGYTF. DNA of the CDR3: TGTGCCAGCTCCCTTCGACAGGGCTATGGCTACACCTTC. The chain employs TRBV27 and TRBJ1-2, with 7 bases identical to TRBD1. The J segment lost 4 bases and the V segment lost 8 bases, leaving 7 bases of the junction unmatched. The CDR3 is 13 residues long. Germline assignment: CDR1 MNHEY and CDR2 SMNVEV (reference sequence).

The chain has TRBV27 and TRBJ1-2, with D perhaps TRBD1 (6 bases). Germline CDR1 reads MNHEY; CDR2 reads SMNVEV (reference sequence). Trimming pared 6 bases from V and 7 bases from J, leaving 12 bases between. The CDR3 consists of 12 residues. The CDR3 coding sequence is TGTGCCAGCAGAACAGGGTGGGGTGGCTACACCTTC. It yields the protein CASRTGWGGYTF.

A single count supports this clone. The rearrangement links TRBV2 to TRBJ1-2; no clear D gene. The CDR3 totals 10 residues. The V end lost 3 bases, the J end lost 6 bases, and 2 bases lay between the germline ends. Germline CDR1 is SNHLY and CDR2 is FYNNEI. The CDR3 reads CASSDNGYTF. DNA for the CDR3: TGTGCCAGCAGTGACAATGGCTACACCTTC.

The chain combines TRBV7-8 with TRBJ1-2; D not certain. Germline lookup yields CDR1 SGHVS and CDR2 FQNEAQ. Trimming left V 3 bases short and J 6 bases short, with 11 bases between. This CDR3 comprises 13 residues. The CDR3 DNA is TGTGCCAGCAGCTTCGGCCAGGAAGATGGCTACACCTTC. It is translated as CASSFGQEDGYTF.

The V and J genes are TRBV5-4 and TRBJ2-7, with 8 bases aligning to TRBD2. V dropped 4 bases and J dropped 0; count of bases not matched to a gene: 12. The CDR3 has 17 amino acids. Germline V gene lookup returns CDR1 SGHNT and CDR2 YYREEE (reference sequence). Here the CDR3 DNA reads TGTGCCAGCAGCCCGCGACTTAGCGGGGTGATCTCCTACGAGCAGTACTTC. This codes for CASSPRLSGVISYEQYF.

The CDR3 sequence is CASSATNNYGYTF. The CDR3 nucleotides read TGTGCCAGCAGCGCTACTAATAACTATGGCTACACCTTC. The rearrangement links TRBV9 to TRBJ1-2, with D uncertain. Trimming shortened V by 3 bases and J by 1 base, and 7 bases separated the two germline ends. From germline, CDR1 is SGDLS and CDR2 YYNGEE. The CDR3 is 13 residues long.

This clone was counted a few times. The chain joins TRBV5-5 to TRBJ1-2; 7 bases match TRBD1. J gave up 8 bases and V 0 bases, and 7 bases lay outside the gene matches. CDR1 SGHKS and CDR2 YYEKEE come from the germline V gene (reference sequence). CDR3 size: 14 residues. Here the CDR3 reads CASSLGGQAQGYTF. The CDR3 nucleotides read TGTGCCAGCAGCTTGGGTGGACAGGCTCAGGGCTACACCTTC.

The CDR3 loop reads CASSEPGQVTYEQYF. The CDR3 DNA is TGTGCCAGCAGCGAACCGGGACAGGTAACCTACGAGCAGTACTTC. The V gene is TRBV6-6, the J gene TRBJ2-7; TRBD1 matches 8 bases. V lost 6 bases and J lost 2; bases outside the gene matches: 9. The germline V gene encodes CDR1 MNHNY and CDR2 SVGAGI (reference sequence). The CDR3 contains 15 residues.

This clone came up once. The V and J genes are TRBV5-8 and TRBJ2-1; D perhaps matches TRBD1 (6 bases). Germline assignment: CDR1 SGHTS and CDR2 YDEGEE. This CDR3 spans 11 amino acids. Trimming removed 7 bases from V and 7 bases from J, with 9 bases in between. The CDR3 DNA follows: TGTGCCAGCCAGAGGGGGAATGAGCAGTTCTTC. Translated: CASQRGNEQFF.

The CDR3 nucleotides are TGTGCCAGCAGGACCCCTCGGCCGGGGAATGAGCAGTTCTTC. It encodes CASRTPRPGNEQFF. This chain uses TRBV25-1 with TRBJ2-1, with a tentative D call TRBD2 (5 bases). In germline, CDR1 is MGHDK, CDR2 SYGVNS. CDR3 size: 14 residues. V lost 6 bases and J 7 bases, leaving 16 bases between the germline ends.

The chain joins TRBV5-5 to TRBJ2-7; a possible D gene is TRBD1 (5 bases). Germline-derived CDR1 and CDR2 are SGHKS and YYEKEE (reference sequence). The V and J ends lost 0 bases and 3 bases respectively, with 13 bases between them. The CDR3 is 15 residues long. The CDR3 coding sequence is TGTGCCAGCAGCTTGGGAGCAGGGTTGAGCTACGAGCAGTACTTC. Protein: CASSLGAGLSYEQYF.